A selection of T cell receptor beta chains follows, all from one sample in a study of cytomegalovirus exposure and HLA in healthy donors. Clones were read by immunoSEQ multiplex PCR, and TCRdb kept only the in-frame ones, dropping some. The table lists about 240,000 clones, more than 75% of them singletons, with about 1.2% in the top ten. Material for sequencing was PBMCs. The source is a young woman in good health and CMV-seropositive. Both conserved end residues are part of each CDR3. The D gene is left open where the match is weak. Where a row states a size, it is once, few, many or the class of an expanded clone; other rows omit it.

j_gene	v_gene	d_gene	abundance	CDR3aa	CDR3nt
TRBJ1-4	TRBV6-6	TRBD1	once	CASSPQDRVEKLFF	TGTGCCAGCAGTCCCCAAGACAGGGTTGAAAAACTGTTTTTT
TRBJ1-1	TRBV28	TRBD1	.	CASRAGQGGTEAFF	TGTGCCAGCAGGGCGGGACAGGGCGGCACTGAAGCTTTCTTT
TRBJ1-2	TRBV28	.	.	CASSEAGDYGYTF	TGTGCCAGCAGTGAAGCAGGGGACTATGGCTACACCTTC
TRBJ2-3	TRBV5-1	TRBD1	.	CASSLTTGGTDTQYF	TGCGCCAGCAGCTTGACGACAGGGGGGACAGATACGCAGTATTTT
TRBJ1-1	TRBV11-2	.	.	CASRMGPGGEAFF	TGTGCCAGCAGAATGGGGCCCGGGGGTGAAGCTTTCTTT
TRBJ2-5	TRBV5-4	TRBD2	once	CASSTGLGQETQYF	TGTGCCAGCAGCACGGGACTAGGGCAAGAGACCCAGTACTTC
TRBJ2-1	TRBV6-5	TRBD2	.	CASSLLAGVGHEQFF	TGTGCCAGCAGTTTGTTAGCGGGAGTTGGTCATGAGCAGTTCTTC
TRBJ2-7	TRBV4-2	.	few	CASSQAVFPYEQYF	TGTGCCAGCAGCCAAGCCGTGTTTCCCTACGAGCAGTACTTC
TRBJ1-2	TRBV12-2	.	.	CASVMRVYGYTF	TGTGCAAGCGTCATGCGAGTCTATGGCTACACCTTC
TRBJ1-5	TRBV18	TRBD1	.	CASSPQTGGNQPQHF	TGTGCCAGCTCACCGCAGACAGGGGGCAATCAGCCCCAGCATTTT
TRBJ1-1	TRBV5-1	.	.	CASSLGQSNTEAFF	TGCGCCAGCAGCCTCGGACAGTCCAACACTGAAGCTTTCTTT
TRBJ2-1	TRBV29-1	.	.	CSVPQWSNEQFF	TGCAGCGTCCCCCAATGGAGCAATGAGCAGTTCTTC
TRBJ2-1	TRBV11-3	TRBD1	.	CASSFGTGVDNEQFF	TGTGCCAGCAGCTTTGGGACAGGGGTAGACAATGAGCAGTTCTTC
TRBJ1-1	TRBV7-9	.	.	CASSLSQPYTEAFF	TGTGCCAGCAGCTTATCACAGCCGTACACTGAAGCTTTCTTT
TRBJ2-1	TRBV9	TRBD2	.	CASSGASGINEQFF	TGTGCCAGCAGCGGGGCTAGCGGGATCAATGAGCAGTTCTTC
TRBJ1-2	TRBV28	.	.	CASSFVEGYTF	TGTGCCAGCAGTTTCGTCGAGGGCTACACCTTC
TRBJ2-7	TRBV7-9	.	.	CASSTYPRSHYEQYF	TGTGCCAGCAGCACCTACCCTCGATCCCATTACGAGCAGTACTTC
TRBJ1-4	TRBV19	.	.	CASSIDRQNNEKLFF	TGTGCCAGTAGTATAGATCGACAGAACAATGAAAAACTGTTTTTT
TRBJ2-7	TRBV4-1	TRBD1	once	CASSLTGQGGYEQYF	TGCGCCAGCAGCCTGACGGGACAGGGGGGCTACGAGCAGTACTTC